Detailed here is one T cell receptor (beta chain). This sample stems from a study of blood T cell repertoires in COVID-19. Study details: Both acute and convalescent COVID-19 samples were obtained from the United States, Italy and Spain. PBMCs, B-cell-depleted T cells, or T cells were the source of the cDNA or gDNA that made up the material.

There are 15 residues in the CDR3. Per germline, CDR1 SGHVS and CDR2 FNYEAQ. The germline V and J ends were trimmed by 4 bases and 2 bases, with 11 bases remaining between them. Authors' methods: It was from reference gene primer amplification that nucleated cell counts were estimated. TCRdb's table, derived via immunoSEQ multiplex PCR, lists solely in-frame clones and lacks some. D and trimming were read from the DNA, whereas the V and J calls and clone size are those reported in that table. The repertoire holds 150,000 to 180,000 clones, with approximately 73% as singletons. The clonotype originates from a woman aged 80 or older with acute or convalescent COVID-19. Sequencing input: peripheral blood. V and J are TRBV7-6 and TRBJ1-4; tentative D call: TRBD1 (6 bases). CDR3 region: CASSSHRDTNEKLFF. DNA for the CDR3: TGTGCCAGCAGCTCCCACAGGGACACTAATGAAAAACTGTTTTTT. Based on the CDR3 plus reference TRBV7-6 and TRBJ1-4, the full variable domain is GAGVSQSPRYKVTKRGQDVALRCDPISGHVSLYWYRQALGQGPEFLTYFNYEAQQDKSGLPNDRFSAERPEGSISTLTIQRTEQRDSAMYRCASSSHRDTNEKLFFGSGTQLSVL.